This T cell receptor (beta chain) stems from a study of T cells in Graves' hyperthyroidism and ophthalmopathy. This clonotype was found a few times. Antigen unknown. Findings of the study overall: Most thyroid clonotypes expanded above 0.001 were also detected in blood.

Lactation, pregnancy, other autoimmune disease or uncontrolled infection led to exclusion of patients. The CDR3 consists of 14 residues. V lost 4 bases to trimming and J lost 1 base, with 11 bases between them. The germline gives CDR1 SGDLS, CDR2 YYNGEE. Amplified TCR beta CDR3 regions came from RNA transcripts. The HTBI primer set served for first-round RT-PCR of the TCR CDR3. A single record per CDR3 protein comes from TCRdb applying MiXCR to the multiplex PCR reads. The data contain a few hundred thousand distinct CDR3 sequences, approximately 16% of them singletons. V usage is TRBV9 and J usage is TRBJ1-2; weak D call: TRBD1 (6 bases). This TCR was recovered from a man between 40 and 49 years old with Graves' hyperthyroidism. Sequencing input: blood. The CDR3 region has the DNA TGTGCCAGCAGCCCAATACAGGGTAACTATGGCTACACCTTC. It is translated as CASSPIQGNYGYTF.